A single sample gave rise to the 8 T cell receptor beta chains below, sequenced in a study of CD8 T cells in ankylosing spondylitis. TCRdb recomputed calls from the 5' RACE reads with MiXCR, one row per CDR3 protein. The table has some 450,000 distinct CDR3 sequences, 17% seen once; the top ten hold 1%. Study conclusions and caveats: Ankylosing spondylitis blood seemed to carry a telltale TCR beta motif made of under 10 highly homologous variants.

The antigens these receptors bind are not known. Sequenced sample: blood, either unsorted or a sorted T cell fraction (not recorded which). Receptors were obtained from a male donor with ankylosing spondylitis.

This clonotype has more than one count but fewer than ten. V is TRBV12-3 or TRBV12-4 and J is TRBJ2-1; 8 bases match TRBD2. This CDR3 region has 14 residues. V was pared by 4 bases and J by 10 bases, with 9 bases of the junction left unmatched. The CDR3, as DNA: TGTGCCAGCAGTTCCGGACTAGCCAGCGGGGAGCAGTTCTTC. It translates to CASSSGLASGEQFF.

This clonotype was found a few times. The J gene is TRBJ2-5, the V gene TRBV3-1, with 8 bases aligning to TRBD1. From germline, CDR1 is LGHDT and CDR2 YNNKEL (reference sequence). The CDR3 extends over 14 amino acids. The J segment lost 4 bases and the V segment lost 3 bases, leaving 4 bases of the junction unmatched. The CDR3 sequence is CASSQTGERETQYF. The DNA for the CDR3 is TGTGCCAGCAGCCAGACAGGGGAGCGAGAGACCCAGTACTTC.

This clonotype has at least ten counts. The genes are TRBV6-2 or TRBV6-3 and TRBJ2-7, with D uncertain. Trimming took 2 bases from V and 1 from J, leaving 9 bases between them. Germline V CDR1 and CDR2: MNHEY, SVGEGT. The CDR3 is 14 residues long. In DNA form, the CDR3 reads TGTGCCAGCAGTTACCCCTCCGTATCCTACGAGCAGTACTTC. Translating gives CASSYPSVSYEQYF.

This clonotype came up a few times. The CDR3, as DNA: TGTGCCCTCGAGACGGGGGGAGGCGAGACCCAGTACTTC. Its translation: CALETGGGETQYF. V usage is TRBV30 and J usage is TRBJ2-5; 7 bases agree with TRBD2. CDR3 length equals 13 residues. The J segment lost 5 bases and the V segment lost 8 bases, leaving 11 bases of the junction unmatched. CDR1 is GTSNPN and CDR2 is SVGIG in the germline V gene (reference sequence).

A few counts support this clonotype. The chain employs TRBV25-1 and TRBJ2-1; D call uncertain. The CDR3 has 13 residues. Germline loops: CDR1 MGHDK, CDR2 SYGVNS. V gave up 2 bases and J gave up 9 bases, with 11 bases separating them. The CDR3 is CASSEAGRTEQFF. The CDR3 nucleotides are TGTGCCAGCAGTGAAGCTGGGCGGACTGAGCAGTTCTTC.

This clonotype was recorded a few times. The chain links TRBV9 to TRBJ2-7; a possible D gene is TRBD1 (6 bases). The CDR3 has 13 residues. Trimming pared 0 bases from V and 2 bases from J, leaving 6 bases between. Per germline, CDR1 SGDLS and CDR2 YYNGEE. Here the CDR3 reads CASSVGDTYEQYF. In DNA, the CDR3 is TGTGCCAGCAGCGTAGGGGACACCTACGAGCAGTACTTC.

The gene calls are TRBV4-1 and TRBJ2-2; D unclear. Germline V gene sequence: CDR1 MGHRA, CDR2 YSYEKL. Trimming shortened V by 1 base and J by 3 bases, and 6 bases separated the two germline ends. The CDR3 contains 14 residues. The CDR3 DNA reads TGCGCCAGCAGCCAAGTAGGGTACACCGGGGAGCTGTTTTTT. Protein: CASSQVGYTGELFF.

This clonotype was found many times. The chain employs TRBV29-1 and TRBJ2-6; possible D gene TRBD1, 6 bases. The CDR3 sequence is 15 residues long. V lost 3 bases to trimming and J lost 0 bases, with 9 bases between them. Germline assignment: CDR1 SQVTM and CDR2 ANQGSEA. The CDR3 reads CSVEGTSSGANVLTF. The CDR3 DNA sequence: TGCAGCGTTGAGGGGACAAGCTCTGGGGCCAACGTCCTGACTTTC.